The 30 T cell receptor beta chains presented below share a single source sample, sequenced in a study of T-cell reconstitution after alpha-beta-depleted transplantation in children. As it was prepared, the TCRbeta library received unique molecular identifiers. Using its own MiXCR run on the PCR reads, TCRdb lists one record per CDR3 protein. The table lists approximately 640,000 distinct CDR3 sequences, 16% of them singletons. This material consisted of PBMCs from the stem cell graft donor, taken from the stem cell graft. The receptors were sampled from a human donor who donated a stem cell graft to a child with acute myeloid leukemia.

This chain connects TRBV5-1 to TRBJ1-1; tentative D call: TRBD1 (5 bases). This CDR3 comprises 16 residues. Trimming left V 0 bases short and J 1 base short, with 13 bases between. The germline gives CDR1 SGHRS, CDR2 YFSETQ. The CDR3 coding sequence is TGCGCCAGCAGCTTGGCCCTTGGGGGGTCGAACACTGAAGCTTTCTTT. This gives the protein CASSLALGGSNTEAFF.

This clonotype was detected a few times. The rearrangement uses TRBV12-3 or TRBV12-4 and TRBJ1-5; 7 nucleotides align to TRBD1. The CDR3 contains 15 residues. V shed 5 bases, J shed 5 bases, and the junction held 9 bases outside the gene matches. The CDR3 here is CASSRGRTGDQPQHF. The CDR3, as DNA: TGTGCCAGCAGTAGGGGGAGGACAGGAGATCAGCCCCAGCATTTT.

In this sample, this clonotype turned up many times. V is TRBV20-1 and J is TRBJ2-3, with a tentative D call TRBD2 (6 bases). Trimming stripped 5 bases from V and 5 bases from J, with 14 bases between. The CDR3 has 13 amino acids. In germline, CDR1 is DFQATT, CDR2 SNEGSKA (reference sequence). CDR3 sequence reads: CSAEGRGIDTQYF. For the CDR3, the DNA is TGCAGTGCTGAAGGGCGGGGAATAGATACGCAGTATTTT.

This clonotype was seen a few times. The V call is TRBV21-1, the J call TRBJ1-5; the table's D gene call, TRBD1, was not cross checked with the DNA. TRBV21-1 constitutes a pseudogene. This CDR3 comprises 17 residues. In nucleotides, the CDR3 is TGTGCCAGCAGCAATCAACCCAGGGGTTATAGCAATCAGCCCCAGCATTTT. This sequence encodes CASSNQPRGYSNQPQHF.

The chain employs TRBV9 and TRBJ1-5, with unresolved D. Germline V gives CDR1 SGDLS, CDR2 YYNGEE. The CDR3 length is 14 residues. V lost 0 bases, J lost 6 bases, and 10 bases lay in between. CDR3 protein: CASSVEDGRQPQHF. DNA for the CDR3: TGTGCCAGCAGCGTAGAAGACGGACGTCAGCCCCAGCATTTT.

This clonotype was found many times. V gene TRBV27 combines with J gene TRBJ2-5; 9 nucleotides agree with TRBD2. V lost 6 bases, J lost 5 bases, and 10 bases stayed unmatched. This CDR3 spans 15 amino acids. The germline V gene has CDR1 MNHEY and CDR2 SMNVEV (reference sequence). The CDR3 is CASSTLAGGRETQYF. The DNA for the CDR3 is TGTGCCAGCAGCACTCTGGCGGGGGGGCGTGAGACCCAGTACTTC.

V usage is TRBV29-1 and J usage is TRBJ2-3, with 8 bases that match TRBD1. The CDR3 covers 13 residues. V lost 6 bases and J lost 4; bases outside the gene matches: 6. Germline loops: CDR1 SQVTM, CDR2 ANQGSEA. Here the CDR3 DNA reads TGCAGCGTGTCACAGGGGGGCCCAGATACGCAGTATTTT. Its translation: CSVSQGGPDTQYF.

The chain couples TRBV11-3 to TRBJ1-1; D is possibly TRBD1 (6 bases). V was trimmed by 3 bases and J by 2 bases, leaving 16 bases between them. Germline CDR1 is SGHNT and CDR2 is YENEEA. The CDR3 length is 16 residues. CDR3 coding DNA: TGTGCCAGCAGCTTTAGGCCGGGGGGCCCTAACACTGAAGCTTTCTTT. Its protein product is CASSFRPGGPNTEAFF.

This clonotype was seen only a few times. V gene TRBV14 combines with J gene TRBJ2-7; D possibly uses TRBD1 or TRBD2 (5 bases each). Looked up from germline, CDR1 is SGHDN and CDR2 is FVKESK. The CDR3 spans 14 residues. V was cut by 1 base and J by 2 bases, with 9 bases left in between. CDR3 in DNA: TGTGCCAGCAGCCAAGGGGACGCGGCCTACGAGCAGTACGTC. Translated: CASSQGDAAYEQYV.

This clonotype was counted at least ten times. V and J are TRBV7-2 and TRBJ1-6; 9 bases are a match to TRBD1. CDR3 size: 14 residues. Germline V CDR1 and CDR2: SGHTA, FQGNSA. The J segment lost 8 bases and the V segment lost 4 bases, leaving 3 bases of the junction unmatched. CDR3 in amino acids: CASSYRDRDSPLHF. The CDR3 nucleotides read TGTGCCAGCAGCTACCGGGACAGGGATTCACCCCTCCACTTT.

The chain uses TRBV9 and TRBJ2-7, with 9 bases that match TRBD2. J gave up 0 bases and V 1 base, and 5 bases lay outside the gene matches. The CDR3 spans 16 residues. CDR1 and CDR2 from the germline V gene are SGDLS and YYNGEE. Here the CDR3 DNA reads TGTGCCAGCAGCGTATCTTCGCGGGGGGGCTCCTACGAGCAGTACTTC. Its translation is CASSVSSRGGSYEQYF.

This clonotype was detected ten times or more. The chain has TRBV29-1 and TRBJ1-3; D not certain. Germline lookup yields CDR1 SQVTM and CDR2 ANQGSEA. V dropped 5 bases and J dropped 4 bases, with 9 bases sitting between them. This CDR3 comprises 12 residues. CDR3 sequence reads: CSVRTAGNTIYF. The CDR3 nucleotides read TGCAGCGTTAGGACCGCGGGAAACACCATATATTTT.

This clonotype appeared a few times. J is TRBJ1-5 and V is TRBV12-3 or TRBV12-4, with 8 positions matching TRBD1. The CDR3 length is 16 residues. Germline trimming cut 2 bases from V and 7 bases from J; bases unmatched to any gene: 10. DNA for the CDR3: TGTGCCAGCAGTTTAAACATCGGACAGGGTTTCCAGCCCCAGCATTTT. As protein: CASSLNIGQGFQPQHF.

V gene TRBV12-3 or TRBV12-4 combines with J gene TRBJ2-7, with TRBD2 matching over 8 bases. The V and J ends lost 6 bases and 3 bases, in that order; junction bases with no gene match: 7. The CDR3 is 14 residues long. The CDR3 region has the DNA TGTGCCAGCAGGGGGGGCGGGAGGAGCTACGAGCAGTACTTC. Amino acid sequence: CASRGGGRSYEQYF.

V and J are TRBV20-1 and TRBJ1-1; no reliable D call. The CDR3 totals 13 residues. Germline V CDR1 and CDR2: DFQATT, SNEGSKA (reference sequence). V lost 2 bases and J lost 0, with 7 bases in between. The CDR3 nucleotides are TGCAGTGCTAGAACCCCGGTGAACACTGAAGCTTTCTTT. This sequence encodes CSARTPVNTEAFF.

The CDR3 nucleotides read TGTGCCAGCAGCTTGGAGGCGGGGGGGAATGAGCAGTTCTTC. As protein: CASSLEAGGNEQFF. The chain combines TRBV5-4 with TRBJ2-1, with 9 positions matching TRBD2. Germline V lookup: CDR1 SGHNT, CDR2 YYREEE (reference sequence). Unmatched junction bases numbered 2, after V lost 0 bases and J lost 7 bases. The CDR3 covers 14 residues.

CDR3 amino acids: CASSDYRDTEAFF. Here the CDR3 DNA reads TGTGCCAGCAGCGACTACAGGGATACTGAAGCTTTCTTT. The chain carries TRBV7-9 and TRBJ1-1; a weak D match, TRBD1 (6 bases). Trimming stripped 5 bases from V and 5 bases from J, with 12 bases between. Germline loops: CDR1 SEHNR, CDR2 FQNEAQ (reference sequence). The CDR3 length is 13 residues.

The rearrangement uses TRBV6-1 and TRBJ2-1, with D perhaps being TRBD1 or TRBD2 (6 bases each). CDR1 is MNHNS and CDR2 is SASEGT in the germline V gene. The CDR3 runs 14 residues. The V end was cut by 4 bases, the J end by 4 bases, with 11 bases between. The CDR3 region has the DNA TGTGCCAGCAGTGGGGGGGCACAGTACAATGAGCAGTTCTTC. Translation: CASSGGAQYNEQFF.

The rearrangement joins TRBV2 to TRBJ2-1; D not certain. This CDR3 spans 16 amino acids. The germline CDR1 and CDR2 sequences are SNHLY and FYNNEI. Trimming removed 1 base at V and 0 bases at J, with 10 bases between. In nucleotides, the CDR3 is TGTGCCAGCAGTGAAGAGGGTCGAAGCTCCTACAATGAGCAGTTCTTC. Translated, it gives CASSEEGRSSYNEQFF. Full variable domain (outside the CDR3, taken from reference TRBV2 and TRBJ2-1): EPEVTQTPSHQVTQMGQEVILRCVPISNHLYFYWYRQILGQKVEFLVSFYNNEISEKSEIFDDQFSVERPDGSNFTLKIRSTKLEDSAMYFCASSEEGRSSYNEQFFGPGTRLTVL.

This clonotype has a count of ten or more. The CDR3 DNA reads TGCAGTGCTAGAGATAGGGGGGTGGCTAATGAAAAACTGTTTTTT. This codes for CSARDRGVANEKLFF. The rearrangement joins TRBV20-1 to TRBJ1-4; D might be TRBD1 (6 bases). V lost 0 bases, J lost 3 bases, and 11 bases lay in between. The CDR3 is made up of 15 amino acids. Germline CDR1 and CDR2: DFQATT and SNEGSKA (reference sequence).

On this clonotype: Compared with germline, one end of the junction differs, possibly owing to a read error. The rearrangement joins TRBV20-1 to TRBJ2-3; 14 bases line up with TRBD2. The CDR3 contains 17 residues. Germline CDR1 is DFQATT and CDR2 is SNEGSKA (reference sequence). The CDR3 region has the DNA TGCTGTGCTAGAGATCGGACTAGCGGGGGGAGGACAGATACGCAGTATTTT. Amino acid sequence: CCARDRTSGGRTDTQYF.

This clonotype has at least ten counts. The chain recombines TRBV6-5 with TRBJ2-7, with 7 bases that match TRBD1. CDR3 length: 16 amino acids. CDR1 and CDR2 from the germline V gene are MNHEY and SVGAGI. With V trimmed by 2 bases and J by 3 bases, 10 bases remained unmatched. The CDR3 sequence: CASSYTVGQAIYEQYV. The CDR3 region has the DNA TGTGCCAGCAGTTACACAGTCGGACAGGCGATCTACGAGCAGTACGTC.

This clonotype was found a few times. CDR3 in amino acids: CASSQGRLIGAYGYTF. In DNA, the CDR3 is TGCGCCAGCAGCCAAGGTCGGTTGATTGGTGCCTATGGCTACACCTTC. This chain joins TRBV4-3 and TRBJ1-2; D is ambiguous. The germline CDR1 and CDR2 sequences are LGHNA and YSLEER. There are 16 residues in the CDR3. The ends were cut back, 1 base at V and 4 bases at J, with 16 bases in the middle.

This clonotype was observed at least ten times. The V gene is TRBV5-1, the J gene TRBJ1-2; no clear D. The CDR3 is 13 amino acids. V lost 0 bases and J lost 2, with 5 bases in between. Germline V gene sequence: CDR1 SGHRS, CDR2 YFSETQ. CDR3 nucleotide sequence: TGCGCCAGCAGCTTGGACCAGAACTATGGCTACACCTTC. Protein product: CASSLDQNYGYTF.

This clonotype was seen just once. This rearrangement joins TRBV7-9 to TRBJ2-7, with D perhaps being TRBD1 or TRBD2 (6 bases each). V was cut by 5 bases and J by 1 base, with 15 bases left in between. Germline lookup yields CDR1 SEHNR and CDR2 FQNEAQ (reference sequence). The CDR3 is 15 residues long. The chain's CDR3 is CASSRGGSFSYEQYF. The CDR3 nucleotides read TGTGCCAGCAGCCGAGGGGGGTCCTTTTCCTACGAGCAGTACTTC.

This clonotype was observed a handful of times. The CDR3 DNA reads as TGTGCCAGCAGTTACGGGGCAGGCACCACCGGGGAGCTGTTTTTT. This gives the protein CASSYGAGTTGELFF. J is TRBJ2-2 and V is TRBV6-5, with a weak D call TRBD1 (5 bases). CDR3 size: 15 residues. Germline V lookup: CDR1 MNHEY, CDR2 SVGAGI. V was trimmed by 2 bases and J by 4 bases, leaving 11 bases between them.

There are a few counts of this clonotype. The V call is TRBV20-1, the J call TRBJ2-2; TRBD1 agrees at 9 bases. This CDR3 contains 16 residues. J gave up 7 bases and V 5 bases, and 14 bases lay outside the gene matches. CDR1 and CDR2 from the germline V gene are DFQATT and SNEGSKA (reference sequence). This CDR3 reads CSAWTGEFGRRGELFF. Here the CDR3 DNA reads TGCAGTGCTTGGACAGGGGAGTTTGGCCGCCGCGGGGAGCTGTTTTTT.

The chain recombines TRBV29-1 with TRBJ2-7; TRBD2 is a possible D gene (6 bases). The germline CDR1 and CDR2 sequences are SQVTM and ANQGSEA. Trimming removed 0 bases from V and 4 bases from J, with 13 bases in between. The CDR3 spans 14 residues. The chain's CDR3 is CSVEDGQGGYEQYF. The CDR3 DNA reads TGCAGCGTTGAAGATGGGCAGGGAGGATACGAGCAGTACTTC.

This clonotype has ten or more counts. The CDR3 DNA reads as TGTGCCAGCACCACCCCCACCGGGGAGCTGTTTTTT. Protein sequence: CASTTPTGELFF. V usage is TRBV12-3 or TRBV12-4 and J usage is TRBJ2-2; D gene uncertain. Trimming took off 7 bases at V and 4 bases at J, with 7 bases between the two ends. The CDR3 runs to 12 residues.

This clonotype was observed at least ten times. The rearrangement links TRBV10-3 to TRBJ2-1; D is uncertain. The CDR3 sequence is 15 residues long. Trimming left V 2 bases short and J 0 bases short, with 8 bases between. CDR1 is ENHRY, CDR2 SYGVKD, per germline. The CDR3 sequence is CAISEPGPSYNEQFF. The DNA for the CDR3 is TGTGCCATCAGTGAGCCAGGTCCCTCCTACAATGAGCAGTTCTTC.